This entry is about one TCR beta chain. These data are taken from a study of cytomegalovirus exposure and HLA in healthy donors. The germline gives CDR1 ENHRY, CDR2 SYGVKD. J gave up 4 bases and V 2 bases, and 4 bases lay outside the gene matches. The CDR3 extends over 14 amino acids. PCR involved 60 Vbeta and 13 Jbeta primers. Method: immunoSEQ multiplex PCR; TCRdb's copy keeps in-frame clones and lacks some. The sample yields roughly 280,000 clones, more than 55% seen once. The genes are TRBV10-3 and TRBJ2-5; 7 bases align to TRBD2. The receptor was isolated from a female donor in good health and CMV-seronegative. The source material was PBMCs. CDR3 DNA: TGTGCCATCAGTGAGAGGATAGCGGGAGAGACCCAGTACTTC. Translated, it gives CAISERIAGETQYF.